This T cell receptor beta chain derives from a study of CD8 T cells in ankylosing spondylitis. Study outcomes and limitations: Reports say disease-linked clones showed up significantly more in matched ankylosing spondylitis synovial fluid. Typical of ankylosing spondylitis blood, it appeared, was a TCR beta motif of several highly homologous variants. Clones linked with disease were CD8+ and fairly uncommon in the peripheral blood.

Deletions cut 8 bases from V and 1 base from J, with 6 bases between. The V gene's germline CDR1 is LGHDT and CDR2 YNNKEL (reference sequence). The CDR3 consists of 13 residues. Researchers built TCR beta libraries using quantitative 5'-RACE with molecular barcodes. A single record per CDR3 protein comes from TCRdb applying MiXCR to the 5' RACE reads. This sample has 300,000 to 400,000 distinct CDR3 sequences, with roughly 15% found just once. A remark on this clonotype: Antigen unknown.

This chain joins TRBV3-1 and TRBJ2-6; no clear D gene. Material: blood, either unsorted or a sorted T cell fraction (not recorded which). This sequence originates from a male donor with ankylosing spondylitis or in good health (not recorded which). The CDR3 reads CASDISGANVLTF. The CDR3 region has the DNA TGTGCCAGCGACATTTCTGGGGCCAACGTCCTGACTTTC.